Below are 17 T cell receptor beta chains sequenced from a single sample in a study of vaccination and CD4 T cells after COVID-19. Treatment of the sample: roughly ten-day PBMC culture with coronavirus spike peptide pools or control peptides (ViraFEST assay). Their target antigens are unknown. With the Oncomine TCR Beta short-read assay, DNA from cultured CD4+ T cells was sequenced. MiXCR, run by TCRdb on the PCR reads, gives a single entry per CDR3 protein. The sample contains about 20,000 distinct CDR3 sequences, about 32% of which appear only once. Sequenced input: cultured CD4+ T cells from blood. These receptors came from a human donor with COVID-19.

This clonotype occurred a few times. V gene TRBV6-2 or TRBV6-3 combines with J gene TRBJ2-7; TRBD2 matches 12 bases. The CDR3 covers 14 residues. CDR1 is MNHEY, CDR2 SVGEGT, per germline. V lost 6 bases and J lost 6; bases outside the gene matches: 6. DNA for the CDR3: TGTGCCAGCAGGAAAACTAGCGGGGGGACCGAGCAGTACTTC. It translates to CASRKTSGGTEQYF.

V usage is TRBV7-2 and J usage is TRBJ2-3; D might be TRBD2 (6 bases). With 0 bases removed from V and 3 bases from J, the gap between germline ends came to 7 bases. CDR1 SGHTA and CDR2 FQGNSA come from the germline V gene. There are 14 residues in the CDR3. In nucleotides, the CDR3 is TGTGCCAGCAGCTTAGCGGGGGGAACAGATACGCAGTATTTT. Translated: CASSLAGGTDTQYF.

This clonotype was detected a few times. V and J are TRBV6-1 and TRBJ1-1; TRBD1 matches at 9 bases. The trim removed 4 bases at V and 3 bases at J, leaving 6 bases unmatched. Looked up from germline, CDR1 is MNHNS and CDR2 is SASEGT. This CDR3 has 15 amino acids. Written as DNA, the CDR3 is TGTGCCAGCAGTGCACAGGGGGCGGGCTACACTGAAGCTTTCTTT. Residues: CASSAQGAGYTEAFF.

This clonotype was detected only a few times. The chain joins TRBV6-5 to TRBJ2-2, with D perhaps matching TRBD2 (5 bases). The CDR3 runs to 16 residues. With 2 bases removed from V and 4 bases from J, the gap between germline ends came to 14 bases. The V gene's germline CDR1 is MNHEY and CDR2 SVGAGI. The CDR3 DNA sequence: TGTGCCAGCAGTTACCCCACCCCCCGGGGCACCGGGGAGCTGTTTTTT. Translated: CASSYPTPRGTGELFF.

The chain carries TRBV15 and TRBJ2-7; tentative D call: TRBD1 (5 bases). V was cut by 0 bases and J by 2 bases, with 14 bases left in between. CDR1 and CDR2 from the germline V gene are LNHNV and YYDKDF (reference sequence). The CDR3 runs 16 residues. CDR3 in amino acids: CATSRDQGAQTYEQYF. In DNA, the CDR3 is TGTGCCACCAGCAGAGATCAGGGCGCCCAGACCTACGAGCAGTACTTC.

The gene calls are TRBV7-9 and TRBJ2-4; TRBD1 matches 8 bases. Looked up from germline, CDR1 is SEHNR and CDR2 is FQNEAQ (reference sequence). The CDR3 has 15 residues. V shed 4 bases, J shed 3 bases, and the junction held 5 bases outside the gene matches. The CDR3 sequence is CASSSDRVDKNIQYF. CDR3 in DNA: TGTGCCAGCAGCTCGGACAGGGTGGACAAAAACATTCAGTACTTC.

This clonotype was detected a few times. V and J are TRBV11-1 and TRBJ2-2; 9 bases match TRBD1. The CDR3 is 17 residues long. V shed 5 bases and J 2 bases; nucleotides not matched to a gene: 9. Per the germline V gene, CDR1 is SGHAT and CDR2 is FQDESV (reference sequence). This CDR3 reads CASSHLGTGRNTGELFF. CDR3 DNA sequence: TGTGCCAGCAGCCACCTCGGGACAGGGAGAAACACCGGGGAGCTGTTTTTT.

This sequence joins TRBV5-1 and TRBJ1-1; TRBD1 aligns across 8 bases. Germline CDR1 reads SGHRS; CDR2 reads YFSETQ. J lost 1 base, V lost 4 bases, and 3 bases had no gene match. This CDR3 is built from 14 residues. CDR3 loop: CASSTTGANTEAFF. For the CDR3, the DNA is TGCGCCAGCAGCACGACAGGGGCGAACACTGAAGCTTTCTTT.

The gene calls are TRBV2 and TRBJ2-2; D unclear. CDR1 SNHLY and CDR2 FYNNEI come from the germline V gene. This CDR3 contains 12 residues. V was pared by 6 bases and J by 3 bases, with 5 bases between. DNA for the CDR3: TGTGCCAGCAGACCGGACACCGGGGAGCTGTTTTTT. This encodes CASRPDTGELFF.

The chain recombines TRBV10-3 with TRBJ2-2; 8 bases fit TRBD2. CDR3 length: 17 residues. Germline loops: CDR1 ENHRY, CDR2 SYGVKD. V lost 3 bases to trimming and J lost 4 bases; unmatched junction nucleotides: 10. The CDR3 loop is CAISDLPGLVSTGELFF. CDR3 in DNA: TGTGCCATCAGTGACCTCCCGGGACTAGTGTCCACCGGGGAGCTGTTTTTT.

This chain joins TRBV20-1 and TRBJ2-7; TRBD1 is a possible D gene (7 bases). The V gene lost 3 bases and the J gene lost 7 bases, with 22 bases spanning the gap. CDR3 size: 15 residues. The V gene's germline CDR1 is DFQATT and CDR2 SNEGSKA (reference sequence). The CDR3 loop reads CSARGGRGRVGEQYF. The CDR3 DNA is TGCAGTGCTAGGGGAGGTAGGGGGCGAGTTGGAGAGCAGTACTTC.

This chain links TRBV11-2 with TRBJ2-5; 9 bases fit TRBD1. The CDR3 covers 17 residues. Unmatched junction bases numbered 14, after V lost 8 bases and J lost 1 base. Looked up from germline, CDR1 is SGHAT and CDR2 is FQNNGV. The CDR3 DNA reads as TGTGCCAGCCGAGATGGGAAACAGGGGGCGATCCAAGAGACCCAGTACTTC. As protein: CASRDGKQGAIQETQYF.

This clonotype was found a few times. The CDR3 bases are TGCAGTGCTACCACGGGGGGCTACACCTTC. This codes for CSATTGGYTF. V usage is TRBV20-1 and J usage is TRBJ1-2; D not certain. This CDR3 spans 10 amino acids. The germline CDR1 and CDR2 sequences are DFQATT and SNEGSKA (reference sequence). The V and J ends lost 4 bases and 8 bases respectively, with 8 bases between them.

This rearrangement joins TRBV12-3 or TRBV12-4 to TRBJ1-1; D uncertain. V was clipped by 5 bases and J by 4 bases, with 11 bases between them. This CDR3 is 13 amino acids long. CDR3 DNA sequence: TGTGCCAGCAGTCTAGGAGGCGGCACTGAAGCTTTCTTT. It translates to CASSLGGGTEAFF.

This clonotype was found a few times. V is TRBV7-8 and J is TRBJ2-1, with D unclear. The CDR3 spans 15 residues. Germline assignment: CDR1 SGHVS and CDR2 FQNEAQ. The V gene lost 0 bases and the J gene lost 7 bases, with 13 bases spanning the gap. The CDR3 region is CASSLAGLQANEQFF. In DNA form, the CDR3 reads TGTGCCAGCAGCTTAGCGGGTTTGCAAGCAAATGAGCAGTTCTTC.

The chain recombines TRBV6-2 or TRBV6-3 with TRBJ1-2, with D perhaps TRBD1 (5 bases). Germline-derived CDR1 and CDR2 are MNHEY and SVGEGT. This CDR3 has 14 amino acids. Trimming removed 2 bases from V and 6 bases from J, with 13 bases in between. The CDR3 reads CASSYGSGTDGYTF. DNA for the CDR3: TGTGCCAGCAGTTACGGTTCAGGGACTGATGGCTACACCTTC.

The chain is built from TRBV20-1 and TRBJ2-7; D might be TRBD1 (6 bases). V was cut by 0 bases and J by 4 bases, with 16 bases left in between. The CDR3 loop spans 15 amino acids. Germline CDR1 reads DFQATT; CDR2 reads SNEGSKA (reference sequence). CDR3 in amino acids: CSARDPRDKGYEQYF. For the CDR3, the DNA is TGCAGTGCTAGAGATCCCCGGGACAAGGGGTACGAGCAGTACTTC.